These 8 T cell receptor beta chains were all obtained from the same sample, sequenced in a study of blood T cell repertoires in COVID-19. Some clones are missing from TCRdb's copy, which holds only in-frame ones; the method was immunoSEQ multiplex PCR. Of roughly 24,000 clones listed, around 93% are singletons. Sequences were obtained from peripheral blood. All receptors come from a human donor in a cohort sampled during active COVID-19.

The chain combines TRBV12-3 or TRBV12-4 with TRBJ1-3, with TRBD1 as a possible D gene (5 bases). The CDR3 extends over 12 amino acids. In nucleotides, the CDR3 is TGTGCGGCGCGCGGGGCCGGAAACACCATATATTTT. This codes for CAARGAGNTIYF.

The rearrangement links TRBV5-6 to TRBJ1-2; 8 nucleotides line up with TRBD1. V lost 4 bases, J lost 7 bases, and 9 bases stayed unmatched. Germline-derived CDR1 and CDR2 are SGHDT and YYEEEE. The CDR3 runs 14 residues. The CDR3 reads CASSPRQGAPGYTF. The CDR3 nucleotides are TGTGCCAGCAGCCCCCGGCAGGGGGCGCCTGGCTACACCTTC.

CDR3 nucleotides: TGCAGCGTCCATAACCCACAGGGGGCAGCAGGAAACACCATATATTTT. It translates to CSVHNPQGAAGNTIYF. This sequence joins TRBV29-1 and TRBJ1-3; 9 bases line up with TRBD1. Trimming at V came to 6 bases and at J to 4 bases, leaving 13 bases not matched to a gene. The CDR3 is 16 amino acids. The V gene's germline CDR1 is SQVTM and CDR2 ANQGSEA.

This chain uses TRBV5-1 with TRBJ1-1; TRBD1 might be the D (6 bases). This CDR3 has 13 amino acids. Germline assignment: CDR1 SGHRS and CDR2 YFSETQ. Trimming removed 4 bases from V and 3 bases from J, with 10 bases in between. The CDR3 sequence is CASSLTGYTEAFF. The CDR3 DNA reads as TGCGCCAGCAGCCTTACAGGGTACACTGAAGCTTTCTTT.

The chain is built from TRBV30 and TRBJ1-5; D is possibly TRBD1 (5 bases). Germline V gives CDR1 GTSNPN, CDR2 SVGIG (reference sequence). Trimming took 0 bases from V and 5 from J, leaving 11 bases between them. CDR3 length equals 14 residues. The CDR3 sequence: CAWSVLTVHQPQHF. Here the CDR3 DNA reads TGTGCCTGGAGTGTACTGACAGTTCATCAGCCCCAGCATTTT.

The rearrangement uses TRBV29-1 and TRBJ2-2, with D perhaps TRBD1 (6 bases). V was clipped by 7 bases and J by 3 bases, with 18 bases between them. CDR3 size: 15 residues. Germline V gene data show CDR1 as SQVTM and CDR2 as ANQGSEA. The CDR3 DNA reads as TGCAGCGAGAGGGGGTGGGGGCGGGACACCGGGGAGCTGTTTTTT. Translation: CSERGWGRDTGELFF.

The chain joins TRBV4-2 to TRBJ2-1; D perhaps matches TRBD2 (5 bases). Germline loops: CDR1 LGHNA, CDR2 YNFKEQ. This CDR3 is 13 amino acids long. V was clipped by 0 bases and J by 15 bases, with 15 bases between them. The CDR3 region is CASSQDIPSYRFF. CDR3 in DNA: TGTGCCAGCAGCCAAGATATCCCTAGCTATCGGTTCTTC.

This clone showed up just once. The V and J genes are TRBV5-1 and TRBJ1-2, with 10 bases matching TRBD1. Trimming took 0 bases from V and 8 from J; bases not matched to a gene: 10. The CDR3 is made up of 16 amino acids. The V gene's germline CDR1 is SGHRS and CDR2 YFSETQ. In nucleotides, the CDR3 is TGCGCCAGCAGCTTGGCAGCGAGACAGGGGGCGGGAGGCTACACCTTC. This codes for CASSLAARQGAGGYTF.